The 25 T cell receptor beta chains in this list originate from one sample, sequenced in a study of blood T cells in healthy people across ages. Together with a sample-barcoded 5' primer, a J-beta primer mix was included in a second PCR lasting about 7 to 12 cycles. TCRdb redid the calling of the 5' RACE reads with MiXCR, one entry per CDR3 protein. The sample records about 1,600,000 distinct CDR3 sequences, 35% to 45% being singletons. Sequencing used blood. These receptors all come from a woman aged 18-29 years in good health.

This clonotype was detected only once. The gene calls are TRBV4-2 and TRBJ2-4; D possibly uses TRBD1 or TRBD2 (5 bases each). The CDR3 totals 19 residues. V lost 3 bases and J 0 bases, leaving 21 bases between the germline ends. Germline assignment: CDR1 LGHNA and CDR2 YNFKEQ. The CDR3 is CASSQGESTGNLAKNIQYF. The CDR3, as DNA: TGTGCCAGCAGCCAGGGGGAATCAACAGGAAACTTAGCCAAAAACATTCAGTACTTC.

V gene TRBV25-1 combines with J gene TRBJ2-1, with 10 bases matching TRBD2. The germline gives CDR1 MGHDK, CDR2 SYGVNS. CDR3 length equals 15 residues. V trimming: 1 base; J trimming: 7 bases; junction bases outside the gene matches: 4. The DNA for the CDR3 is TGTGCCAGCAGTGAATCGGCACTAGCGGGAAATGAGCAGTTCTTC. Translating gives CASSESALAGNEQFF.

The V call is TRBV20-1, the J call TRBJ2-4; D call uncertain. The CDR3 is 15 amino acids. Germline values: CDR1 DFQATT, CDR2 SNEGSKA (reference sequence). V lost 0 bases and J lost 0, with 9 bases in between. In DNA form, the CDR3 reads TGCAGTGCTAGAGATAGGAGTCTAGCCAAAAACATTCAGTACTTC. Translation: CSARDRSLAKNIQYF.

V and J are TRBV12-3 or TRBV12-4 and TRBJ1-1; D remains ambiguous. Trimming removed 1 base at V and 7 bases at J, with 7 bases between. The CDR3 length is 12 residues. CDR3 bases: TGTGCCAGCAGTTTAGGCCCTAGTGAAGCTTTCTTT. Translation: CASSLGPSEAFF.

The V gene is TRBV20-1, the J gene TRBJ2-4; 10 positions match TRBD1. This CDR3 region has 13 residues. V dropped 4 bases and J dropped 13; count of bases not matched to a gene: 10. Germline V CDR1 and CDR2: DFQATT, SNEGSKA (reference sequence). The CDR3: CSAKGQGERGQYF. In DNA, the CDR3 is TGCAGTGCTAAAGGACAGGGGGAAAGGGGGCAGTACTTC.

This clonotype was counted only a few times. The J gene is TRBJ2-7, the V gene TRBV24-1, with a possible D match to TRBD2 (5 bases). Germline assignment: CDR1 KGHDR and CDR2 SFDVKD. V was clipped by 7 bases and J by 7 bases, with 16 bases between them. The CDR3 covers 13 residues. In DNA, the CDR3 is TGTGCCACCAGGGGATTTGAGGGTCATGAGCAGTACTTC. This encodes CATRGFEGHEQYF.

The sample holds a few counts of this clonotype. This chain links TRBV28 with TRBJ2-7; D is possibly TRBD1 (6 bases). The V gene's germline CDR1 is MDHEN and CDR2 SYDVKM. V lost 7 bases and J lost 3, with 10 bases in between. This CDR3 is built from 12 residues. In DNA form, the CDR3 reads TGTGCCAGCACGGGACAATACTACGAGCAGTACTTC. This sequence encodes CASTGQYYEQYF. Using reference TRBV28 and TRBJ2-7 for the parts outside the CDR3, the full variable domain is DVKVTQSSRYLVKRTGEKVFLECVQDMDHENMFWYRQDPGLGLRLIYFSYDVKMKEKGDIPEGYSVSREKKERFSLILESASTNQTSMYLCASTGQYYEQYFGPGTRLTVT.

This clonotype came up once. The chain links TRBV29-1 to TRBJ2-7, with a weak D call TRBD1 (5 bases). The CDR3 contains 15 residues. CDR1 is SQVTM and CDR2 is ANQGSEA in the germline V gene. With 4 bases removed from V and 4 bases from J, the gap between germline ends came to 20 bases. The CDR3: CSVGGPTGTVYEQYF. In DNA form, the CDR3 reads TGCAGCGTTGGGGGCCCCACCGGTACGGTGTACGAGCAGTACTTC.

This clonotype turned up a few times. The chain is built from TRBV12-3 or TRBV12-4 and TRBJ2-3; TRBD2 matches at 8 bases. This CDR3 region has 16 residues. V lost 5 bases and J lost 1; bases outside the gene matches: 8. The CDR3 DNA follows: TGTGCCAGCAGTCTCGATAGCGGGGCTCGCACAGATACGCAGTATTTT. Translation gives CASSLDSGARTDTQYF.

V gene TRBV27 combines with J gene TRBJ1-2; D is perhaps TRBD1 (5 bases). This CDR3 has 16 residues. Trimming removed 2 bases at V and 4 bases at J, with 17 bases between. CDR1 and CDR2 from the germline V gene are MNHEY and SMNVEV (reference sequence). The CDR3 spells CASSLGAQGPGYGYTF. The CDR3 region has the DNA TGTGCCAGCAGTTTAGGGGCCCAGGGCCCCGGCTATGGCTACACCTTC.

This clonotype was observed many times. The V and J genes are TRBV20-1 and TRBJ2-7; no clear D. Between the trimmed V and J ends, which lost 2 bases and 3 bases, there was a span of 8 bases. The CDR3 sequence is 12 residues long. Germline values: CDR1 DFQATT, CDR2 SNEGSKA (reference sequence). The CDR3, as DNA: TGCAGTGCTAGAACCGAAGGCTACGAGCAGTACTTC. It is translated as CSARTEGYEQYF.

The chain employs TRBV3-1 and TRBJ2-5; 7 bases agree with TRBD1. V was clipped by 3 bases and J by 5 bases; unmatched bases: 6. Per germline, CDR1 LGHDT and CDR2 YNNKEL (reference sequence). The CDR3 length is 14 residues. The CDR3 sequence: CASSQNRGEETQYF. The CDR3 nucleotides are TGTGCCAGCAGCCAGAACAGGGGAGAGGAGACCCAGTACTTC.

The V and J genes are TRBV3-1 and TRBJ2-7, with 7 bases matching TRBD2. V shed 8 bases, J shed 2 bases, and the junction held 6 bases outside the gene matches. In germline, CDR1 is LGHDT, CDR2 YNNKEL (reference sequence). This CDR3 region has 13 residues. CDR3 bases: TGTGCCAGCGGACGGGAGGCTACCTACGAGCAGTACTTC. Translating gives CASGREATYEQYF.

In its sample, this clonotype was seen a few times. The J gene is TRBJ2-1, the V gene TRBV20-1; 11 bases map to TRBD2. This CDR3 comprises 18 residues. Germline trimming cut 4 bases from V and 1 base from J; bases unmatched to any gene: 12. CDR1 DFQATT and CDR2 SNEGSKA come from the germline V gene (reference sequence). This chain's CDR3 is CSAKLLGTSGWSYNEQFF. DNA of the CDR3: TGCAGTGCTAAGTTGTTGGGGACTAGCGGATGGTCCTACAATGAGCAGTTCTTC.

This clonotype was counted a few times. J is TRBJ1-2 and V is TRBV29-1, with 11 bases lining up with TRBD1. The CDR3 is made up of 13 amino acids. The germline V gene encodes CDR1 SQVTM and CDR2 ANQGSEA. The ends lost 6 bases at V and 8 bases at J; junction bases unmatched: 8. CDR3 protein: CSVLLDRGRGYTF. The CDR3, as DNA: TGCAGCGTACTCCTGGACAGGGGGCGAGGCTACACCTTC.

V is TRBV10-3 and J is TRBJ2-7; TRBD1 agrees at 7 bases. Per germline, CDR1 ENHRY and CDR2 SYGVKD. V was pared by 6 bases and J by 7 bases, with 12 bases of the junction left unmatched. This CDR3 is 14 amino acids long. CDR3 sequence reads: CAISNRGTYNEQYF. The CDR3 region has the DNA TGTGCCATCAGCAACAGGGGAACCTACAATGAGCAGTACTTC.

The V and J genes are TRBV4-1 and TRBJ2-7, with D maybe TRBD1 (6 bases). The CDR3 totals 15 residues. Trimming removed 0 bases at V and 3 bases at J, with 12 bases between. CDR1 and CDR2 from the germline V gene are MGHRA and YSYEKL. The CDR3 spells CASSQDWTENYEQYF. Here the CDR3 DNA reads TGCGCCAGCAGCCAAGACTGGACAGAAAACTACGAGCAGTACTTC.

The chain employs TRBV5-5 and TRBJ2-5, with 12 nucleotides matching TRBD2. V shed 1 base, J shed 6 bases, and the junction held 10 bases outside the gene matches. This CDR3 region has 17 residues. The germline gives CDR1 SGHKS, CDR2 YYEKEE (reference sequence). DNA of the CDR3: TGTGCCAGCAGCTTGTCTAGCGGGAGGGTTGCCGTGAAGACCCAGTACTTC. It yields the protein CASSLSSGRVAVKTQYF.

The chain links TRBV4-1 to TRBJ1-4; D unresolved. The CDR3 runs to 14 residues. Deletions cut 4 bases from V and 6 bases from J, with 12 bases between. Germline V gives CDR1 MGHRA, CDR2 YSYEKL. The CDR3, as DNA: TGCGCCAGCAGCCTAACTCAAGGGTATGAAAAACTGTTTTTT. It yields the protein CASSLTQGYEKLFF.

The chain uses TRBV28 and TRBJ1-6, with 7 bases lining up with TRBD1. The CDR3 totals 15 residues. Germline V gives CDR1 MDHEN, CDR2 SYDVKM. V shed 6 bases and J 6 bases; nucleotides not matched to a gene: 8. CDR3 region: CASRAAGQPNSPLHF. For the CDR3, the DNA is TGTGCCAGCAGGGCTGCGGGACAGCCTAATTCACCCCTCCACTTT.

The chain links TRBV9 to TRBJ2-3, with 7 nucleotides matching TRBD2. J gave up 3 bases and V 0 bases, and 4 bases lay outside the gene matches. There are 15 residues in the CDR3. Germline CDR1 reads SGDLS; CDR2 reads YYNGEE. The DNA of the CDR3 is TGTGCCAGCAGCGTAGATCCGGGGGGAACAGATACGCAGTATTTT. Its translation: CASSVDPGGTDTQYF.

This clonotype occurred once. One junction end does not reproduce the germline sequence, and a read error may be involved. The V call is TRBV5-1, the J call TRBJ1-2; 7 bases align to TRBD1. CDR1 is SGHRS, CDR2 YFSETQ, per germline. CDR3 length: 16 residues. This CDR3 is CACSLWGPTGDYGYTF. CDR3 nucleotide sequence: TGCGCCTGCAGCTTGTGGGGCCCTACAGGGGACTATGGCTACACCTTC.

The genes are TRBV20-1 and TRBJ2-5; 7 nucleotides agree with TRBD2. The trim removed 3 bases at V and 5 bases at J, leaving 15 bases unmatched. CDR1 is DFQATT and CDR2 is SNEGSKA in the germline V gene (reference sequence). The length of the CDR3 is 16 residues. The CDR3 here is CSASVDGTGGGETQYF. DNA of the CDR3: TGCAGTGCTAGCGTGGATGGAACGGGAGGTGGGGAGACCCAGTACTTC.

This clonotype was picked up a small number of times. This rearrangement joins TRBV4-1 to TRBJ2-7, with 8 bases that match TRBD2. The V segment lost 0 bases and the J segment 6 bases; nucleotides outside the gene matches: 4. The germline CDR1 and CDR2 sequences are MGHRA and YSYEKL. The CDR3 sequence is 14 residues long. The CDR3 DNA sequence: TGCGCCAGCAGCCAAGATACTAGCGGCGTCGAGCAGTACTTC. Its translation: CASSQDTSGVEQYF.

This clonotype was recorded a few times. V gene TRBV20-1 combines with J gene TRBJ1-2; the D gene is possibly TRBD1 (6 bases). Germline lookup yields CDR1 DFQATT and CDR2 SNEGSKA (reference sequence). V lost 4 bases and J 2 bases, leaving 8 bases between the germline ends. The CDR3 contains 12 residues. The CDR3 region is CSATDRNYGYTF. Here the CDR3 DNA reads TGCAGTGCTACCGACAGGAACTATGGCTACACCTTC.